The T cell receptor (beta chain) under discussion was sequenced for a study of T cells in Graves' hyperthyroidism and ophthalmopathy (dated by TCRdb to between 2017 and 2020). For context, the study as a whole: Peripheral blood was sampled at the time of initial diagnosis, prior to any treatment. TCR Vbeta CDR3 sequencing of approximately 140 peripheral blood samples (over 40 ophthalmopathy, about 74 hyperthyroidism and roughly 17 progressor patients) is reported in the paper. After sampling, hyperthyroidism patients received methimazole starting at 30 mg daily, and ophthalmopathy patients received high-dose intravenous methylprednisolone. Prospective prediction of ophthalmopathy was tested in an independent validation cohort of 18 to 20 hyperthyroidism patients and some 17 patients who later progressed to ophthalmopathy. To identify distinguishing TCR V-J signatures, a discovery cohort of around 100 patients was used, comprising 40 to 45 with Graves' ophthalmopathy and some 60 with stable Graves' hyperthyroidism. The 95 to 100 discovery patients were randomly divided into training and test sets at a 7:3 ratio. In six Graves' hyperthyroidism patients, the study also compared T-cell repertoires from thyroid tissue with T-cell repertoires from blood.

This clonotype was observed many times. Its antigen has not been determined. No base quality information exists; no much larger clone differs at one position. The CDR3 goes from the cysteine to the phenylalanine over 15 residues. Only CDR3 DNA remains: 45 bases, in frame from the first base. The germline V end is reduced by 4 bases and the J end by 5 bases; junction bases left unmatched: 6. The germline V gene specifies SGHTA as CDR1 and FQGNSA as CDR2. Graves' hyperthyroidism was defined as stable when no progression to ophthalmopathy occurred over 18 months of follow-up. Hyperthyroidism patients were newly diagnosed, with disease duration under 2 months, and aged 18 to 65 years. The study excluded patients with uncontrolled infections, other autoimmune diseases, pregnancy or lactation. Diagnoses were based on clinical symptoms, serum thyroxine and TRAb, thyroid ultrasound and orbital computed tomography. Ficoll-Paque density gradient centrifugation was used to isolate PBMCs from under 11 ml of fresh peripheral blood. Total RNA was extracted with Trizol reagent, and quality was checked on an Agilent 2100 Bioanalyzer.

The TCR beta CDR3 regions were amplified from RNA transcripts. A first-round RT-PCR of the TCR CDR3 used the HTBI primer set with the Qiagen OneStep RT-PCR kit. A second multiplex PCR round built the libraries, followed by size selection and purification. Sequencing of the libraries was done on an Illumina HiSeq2000 using paired-end 100 bp reads. As for how the authors treated the data: SOAPnuke was used to process the raw data, throwing out any read that contained adapters or uncalled bases, had a mean Phred below 15, or lacked an exact constant-primer or identifier match. High-quality paired reads were merged with COPE v1.2.5, and unique nucleotide sequences were defined as clonotypes. Clonotypes were aligned to IMGT TRBV, TRBD and TRBJ reference segments using MiTCR v1.1. The analysis was restricted to V-J combinations with a frequency above 0.0001, which together covered roughly 99% of the repertoires. A TCS score was defined as the ratio between F50 (clonal expansion) and ExV (chaos), using BLOSUM62-based TCRdist between CDR3 peptides within each V-J. Welch's t-statistics and random forest reduced roughly 530 V-J features to some 14, which were used in a naive Bayes classifier (R e1071). In TCRdb, the public reads were trimmed at Q25 with fastp and aligned with MiXCR, with productive beta chains retained. Under each unique CDR3 protein, matching rows form one entry showing the most common genes and DNA. The V and J calls, along with clone size, are taken from TCRdb and not from the paper's own processing. The sample includes approximately 430,000 distinct CDR3 sequences, with 15% to 18% observed a single time. The ten largest clonotypes hold 13% to 15% of the sample.

Results the study describes overall, beyond this receptor: In cross-validation, a model built on a 13 V-J signature told ophthalmopathy apart from stable hyperthyroidism with approximately 90% sensitivity and roughly 81% specificity, and in testing the same model reached 80%/75%. During validation, the model predicted progression to ophthalmopathy a median of about 6.3 months ahead of onset, with roughly 65% sensitivity and 72% to 80% specificity. Sample size was not statistically predetermined, and blinding of investigators to group allocation was not performed. Most expanded thyroid clonotypes (frequency above 0.001) were also detected in blood, a finding suggesting that blood repertoires may reflect thyroid immune responses.

This sequence originates from a woman between 18 and 29 years old with Graves' hyperthyroidism. Recombination connected TRBV7-2 to TRBJ1-5, with 9 middle bases fitting TRBD1. Sequenced material: blood. The DNA is as follows: TGTGCCAGCAGCTACAGGGGGCGAATGGATCAGCCCCAGCATTTT. Translated, it reads CASSYRGRMDQPQHF.